Below, 26 T cell receptor beta chains from the same sample are listed, as sequenced in a study of cytomegalovirus exposure and HLA in healthy donors. PCR involved 60 Vbeta and 13 Jbeta primers. Sequencing used immunoSEQ multiplex PCR; TCRdb keeps in-frame clones, though not all of them. The sample holds more than 45,000 clones. The source material was PBMCs. The source is a male donor in good health and CMV-seronegative.

The rearrangement joins TRBV27 to TRBJ2-3; no clear D gene. Trimming pared 6 bases from V and 2 bases from J, leaving 12 bases between. This CDR3 spans 14 amino acids. Germline CDR1 reads MNHEY; CDR2 reads SMNVEV (reference sequence). This CDR3 is CASSVQFHTDTQYF. The CDR3 nucleotides are TGTGCCAGCAGCGTACAGTTTCACACAGATACGCAGTATTTT.

V gene TRBV27 combines with J gene TRBJ2-1; 9 nucleotides agree with TRBD1. The CDR3 covers 16 residues. V trimming: 5 bases; J trimming: 6 bases; junction bases outside the gene matches: 11. The germline CDR1 and CDR2 sequences are MNHEY and SMNVEV (reference sequence). The chain's CDR3 is CASSRIPGTGTNEQFF. The CDR3, as DNA: TGTGCCAGCAGTAGAATCCCCGGGACAGGGACCAATGAGCAGTTCTTC.

The J gene is TRBJ1-6, the V gene TRBV6-1; 9 bases are shared with TRBD1. J lost 7 bases, V lost 5 bases, and 3 bases had no gene match. The CDR3 runs 14 residues. CDR1 and CDR2 (germline): MNHNS, SASEGT. CDR3 nucleotide sequence: TGTGCCAGCAGTCCGGGACAGGGCAATTCACCCCTCCACTTT. This gives the protein CASSPGQGNSPLHF.

V usage is TRBV18 and J usage is TRBJ1-1; TRBD1 is a possible D gene (6 bases). The V gene's germline CDR1 is KGHSH and CDR2 LQKENI. This CDR3 spans 12 amino acids. Trimming took 5 bases from V and 8 from J, leaving 12 bases between them. The CDR3 loop is CASSARGTEAFF. In nucleotides, the CDR3 is TGTGCCAGCTCAGCAAGGGGGACAGAAGCTTTCTTT.

The chain links TRBV5-5 to TRBJ1-1, with D hard to call. The CDR3 has 12 residues. V lost 2 bases to trimming and J lost 7 bases, with 9 bases between them. Germline V CDR1 and CDR2: SGHKS, YYEKEE (reference sequence). The DNA for the CDR3 is TGTGCCAGCAGCTTCTACCGGAGTGAAGCTTTCTTT. Translated: CASSFYRSEAFF.

The V and J genes are TRBV5-1 and TRBJ1-3; maybe TRBD1 (5 bases). The germline V and J ends were trimmed by 0 bases and 0 bases, with 16 bases remaining between them. Germline V gene data show CDR1 as SGHRS and CDR2 as YFSETQ. CDR3 length equals 18 residues. CDR3 residues: CASSLGAQGSLSGNTIYF. DNA for the CDR3: TGCGCCAGCAGCTTGGGGGCGCAGGGCAGTCTCTCTGGAAACACCATATATTTT.

The V gene is TRBV5-1, the J gene TRBJ1-2; 8 nucleotides match TRBD1. J was trimmed by 5 bases and V by 0 bases; bases with no gene match: 6. Germline V gene sequence: CDR1 SGHRS, CDR2 YFSETQ. The CDR3 loop spans 15 amino acids. The CDR3 DNA is TGCGCCAGCAGCTTGGGCCGGACAGGGCCTTATGGCTACACCTTC. This sequence encodes CASSLGRTGPYGYTF. Full variable domain (outside the CDR3, taken from reference TRBV5-1 and TRBJ1-2): KAGVTQTPRYLIKTRGQQVTLSCSPISGHRSVSWYQQTPGQGLQFLFEYFSETQRNKGNFPGRFSGRQFSNSRSEMNVSTLELGDSALYLCASSLGRTGPYGYTFGSGTRLTVV.

Of note for this clone: At the DNA level, this CDR3 is encoded by other sequences in the same sample as well. The CDR3 loop reads CASSYATAINEQYF. Written as DNA, the CDR3 is TGTGCCAGCAGTTACGCAACAGCAATTAACGAGCAGTACTTC. The V call is TRBV6-6, the J call TRBJ2-7; D not resolved. Germline CDR1 is MNHNY and CDR2 is SVGAGI (reference sequence). Trimming stripped 2 bases from V and 5 bases from J, with 13 bases between. This CDR3 has 14 amino acids.

The chain joins TRBV6-1 to TRBJ1-2; no clear D. From germline, CDR1 is MNHNS and CDR2 SASEGT. The length of the CDR3 is 14 residues. The V end lost 1 base, the J end lost 2 bases, and 8 bases lay between the germline ends. The CDR3 here is CASSEGQKNYGYTF. As DNA, the CDR3 is TGTGCCAGCAGTGAAGGGCAGAAGAACTATGGCTACACCTTC.

On this clone itself: The junction differs from germline at one of its ends, possibly a read error. The chain carries TRBV6-1 and TRBJ2-3; D may be TRBD1 (6 bases). Per germline, CDR1 MNHNS and CDR2 SASEGT. The CDR3 has 15 amino acids. CDR3 protein: CASSITGIPTDKQYF. The CDR3 coding sequence is TGTGCCAGCAGCATTACAGGGATCCCCACAGATAAGCAGTATTTT.

The chain is built from TRBV5-1 and TRBJ1-1; D possibly corresponds to TRBD1 (5 bases). CDR3 length equals 12 residues. CDR1 is SGHRS, CDR2 YFSETQ, per germline. Trimming took 3 bases from V and 3 from J, leaving 6 bases between them. CDR3 nucleotides: TGCGCCAGCAGCTGGGGGGACACTGAAGCTTTCTTT. It codes for CASSWGDTEAFF. Combining the CDR3 with reference TRBV5-1 and TRBJ1-1 gives the whole variable domain KAGVTQTPRYLIKTRGQQVTLSCSPISGHRSVSWYQQTPGQGLQFLFEYFSETQRNKGNFPGRFSGRQFSNSRSEMNVSTLELGDSALYLCASSWGDTEAFFGQGTRLTVV.

This chain connects TRBV6-5 to TRBJ2-7; 7 bases are a match to TRBD2. The trim removed 4 bases at V and 5 bases at J, leaving 2 bases unmatched. Germline values: CDR1 MNHEY, CDR2 SVGAGI. CDR3 length: 12 amino acids. The DNA for the CDR3 is TGTGCCAGCAGTTCGCGGGGGAACGAGCAGTACTTC. It codes for CASSSRGNEQYF.

The V and J genes are TRBV12-5 and TRBJ2-2; D uncertain. Germline lookup yields CDR1 LGHNT and CDR2 FRNRAP. This CDR3 has 13 amino acids. The V end lost 5 bases, the J end lost 6 bases, and 10 bases lay between the germline ends. CDR3 loop: CASGPPVAGELFF. As DNA, the CDR3 is TGTGCTAGTGGTCCCCCGGTTGCCGGGGAGCTGTTTTTT.

The V and J genes are TRBV5-1 and TRBJ1-3; D not certain. The CDR3 is made up of 16 amino acids. Trimming removed 0 bases from V and 1 base from J, with 11 bases in between. Germline values: CDR1 SGHRS, CDR2 YFSETQ. This CDR3 reads CASSLEGPGSGNTIYF. The DNA for the CDR3 is TGCGCCAGCAGCTTGGAGGGCCCGGGATCTGGAAACACCATATATTTT.

V and J are TRBV11-1 and TRBJ1-1, with 7 positions matching TRBD1. The V gene's germline CDR1 is SGHAT and CDR2 FQDESV (reference sequence). The CDR3 spans 18 residues. V lost 1 base to trimming and J lost 1 base; unmatched junction nucleotides: 12. CDR3 protein: CASSLGAGWDSSNTEAFF. The DNA of the CDR3 is TGTGCCAGCAGCTTAGGGGCGGGGTGGGACAGCTCGAACACTGAAGCTTTCTTT.

The V gene is TRBV11-2, the J gene TRBJ1-1, with D hard to call. The germline CDR1 and CDR2 sequences are SGHAT and FQNNGV. The germline V and J ends were trimmed by 3 bases and 0 bases, with 5 bases remaining between them. The CDR3 totals 13 residues. The CDR3 DNA reads TGTGCCAGCAGCTTTGGGCTGAACACTGAAGCTTTCTTT. It is translated as CASSFGLNTEAFF.

The chain carries TRBV27 and TRBJ1-5; a weak D match, TRBD1 (5 bases). V was pared by 2 bases and J by 2 bases, with 7 bases between. Germline V gives CDR1 MNHEY, CDR2 SMNVEV (reference sequence). This CDR3 is built from 14 residues. CDR3 loop: CASSLQGGNQPQHF. The DNA for the CDR3 is TGTGCCAGCAGTTTACAGGGTGGCAATCAGCCCCAGCATTTT.

The chain employs TRBV5-1 and TRBJ2-4, with TRBD1 matching over 7 bases. Trimming cost V 4 bases and J 2 bases; bases outside gene matches: 15. Germline V gene lookup returns CDR1 SGHRS and CDR2 YFSETQ. The CDR3 runs 18 residues. The CDR3 sequence: CASSPIPGTAGTKNIQYF. CDR3 DNA: TGCGCCAGCAGCCCTATTCCCGGGACAGCTGGAACCAAAAACATTCAGTACTTC.

V gene TRBV5-1 combines with J gene TRBJ1-1; weak D call: TRBD1 (5 bases). Germline CDR1 SGHRS, CDR2 YFSETQ. This CDR3 is built from 15 residues. V was cut by 1 base and J by 1 base, with 11 bases left in between. The CDR3 DNA follows: TGCGCCAGCAGCTTGATGGCCGGGGGGAACACTGAAGCTTTCTTT. Translated: CASSLMAGGNTEAFF.

V gene TRBV6-5 combines with J gene TRBJ1-1; 7 nucleotides match TRBD1. Germline CDR1 reads MNHEY; CDR2 reads SVGAGI. V lost 0 bases and J lost 1; bases outside the gene matches: 2. The CDR3 runs 15 residues. The CDR3 DNA is TGTGCCAGCAGTTACTCAAGGGGGCAGAACACTGAAGCTTTCTTT. Translated: CASSYSRGQNTEAFF.

The rearrangement joins TRBV27 to TRBJ1-1; TRBD1 might be the D (5 bases). The CDR3 runs 17 residues. Trimming left V 4 bases short and J 4 bases short, with 22 bases between. Germline loops: CDR1 MNHEY, CDR2 SMNVEV (reference sequence). CDR3 protein: CASSSYIGRRGGTEAFF. For the CDR3, the DNA is TGTGCCAGCAGTTCCTATATTGGAAGGAGGGGTGGCACTGAAGCTTTCTTT.

The CDR3 loop reads CASSLGGGQGATDTQYF. CDR3 sequence (DNA): TGTGCCAGCAGCTTAGGGGGAGGACAGGGGGCTACAGATACGCAGTATTTT. The rearrangement uses TRBV7-2 and TRBJ2-3; 11 bases are a match to TRBD1. The J segment lost 3 bases and the V segment lost 1 base, leaving 6 bases of the junction unmatched. This CDR3 comprises 17 residues. Germline lookup yields CDR1 SGHTA and CDR2 FQGNSA.

The chain combines TRBV5-6 with TRBJ2-2; D is undetermined. The CDR3 totals 15 residues. V lost 0 bases to trimming and J lost 7 bases, with 13 bases between them. CDR1 is SGHDT and CDR2 is YYEEEE in the germline V gene. The CDR3 is CASSLVTDRGGELFF. The CDR3, as DNA: TGTGCCAGCAGCTTGGTTACCGACCGAGGCGGGGAGCTGTTTTTT.

J is TRBJ1-2 and V is TRBV7-9, with 7 bases lining up with TRBD1. The J segment lost 7 bases and the V segment lost 7 bases, leaving 15 bases of the junction unmatched. CDR1 and CDR2 from the germline V gene are SEHNR and FQNEAQ (reference sequence). The CDR3 consists of 15 residues. CDR3 in amino acids: CASTPGQATSLGYTF. In nucleotides, the CDR3 is TGTGCCAGCACCCCCGGACAGGCCACGAGTCTTGGCTACACCTTC.

V is TRBV4-2 and J is TRBJ2-7; D possibly corresponds to TRBD1 (7 bases). The germline V gene encodes CDR1 LGHNA and CDR2 YNFKEQ. V was pared by 4 bases and J by 2 bases, with 15 bases between. The CDR3 is made up of 15 amino acids. The chain's CDR3 is CASSRGQGGTYEQYF. CDR3 bases: TGTGCCAGCAGCCGGGGCCAGGGGGGCACCTACGAGCAGTACTTC.

The V call is TRBV28, the J call TRBJ2-3, with 8 bases identical to TRBD2. V was pared by 3 bases and J by 3 bases, with 11 bases of the junction left unmatched. The germline V gene has CDR1 MDHEN and CDR2 SYDVKM. CDR3 length: 17 amino acids. CDR3 protein: CASSLLRGASRTDTQYF. Here the CDR3 DNA reads TGTGCCAGCAGTTTGTTGCGGGGGGCTAGCAGGACAGATACGCAGTATTTT.